The T cell receptor (beta chain) described here comes from a study of blood T cell repertoires in COVID-19. Trimming took 7 bases from V and 4 from J; bases not matched to a gene: 7. Germline V CDR1 and CDR2: MDHEN, SYDVKM. The CDR3 runs 14 residues. Using immunoSEQ multiplex PCR, the repertoire was profiled, and TCRdb retains in-frame clones only, with some absent. The table includes fewer than 200,000 clones, roughly 89% detected once. The source is an older woman with COVID-19, enrolled during active disease. The chain combines TRBV28 with TRBJ2-7, with TRBD2 matching over 10 bases. What was sequenced was peripheral blood. The CDR3 DNA sequence: TGTGCCAGCATTACTAGCGGGAATAGTTACGAGCAGTACTTC. As protein: CASITSGNSYEQYF.